Presented here are 6 T cell receptor beta chains from one specimen sequenced in a study of blood T cell repertoires in COVID-19. TCRdb's copy holds only in-frame clones and misses some; the assay was immunoSEQ multiplex PCR. The sample shows 150,000 or so clones, roughly 80% of them seen only once. What was sequenced was peripheral blood. Receptors were obtained from a human donor in a cohort sampled during active COVID-19.

The table lists this clone with a few counts. The chain couples TRBV4-2 to TRBJ2-5; D might be TRBD1 (5 bases). The CDR3 runs to 14 residues. CDR1 LGHNA and CDR2 YNFKEQ come from the germline V gene. V was clipped by 1 base and J by 4 bases, with 10 bases between them. This CDR3 reads CASSQVLGPETQYF. In DNA, the CDR3 is TGTGCCAGCAGCCAAGTCTTGGGGCCAGAGACCCAGTACTTC.

The J gene is TRBJ1-3, the V gene TRBV7-6, with no clear D. Deletions cut 3 bases from V and 2 bases from J, with 17 bases between. The CDR3 loop spans 17 amino acids. Germline V gene data show CDR1 as SGHVS and CDR2 as FNYEAQ. The CDR3 spells CASSFGRRVQAGNTIYF. The CDR3 DNA reads as TGTGCCAGCAGCTTTGGGAGGAGGGTTCAAGCTGGAAACACCATATATTTT.

V gene TRBV6-5 combines with J gene TRBJ1-1, with 9 bases lining up with TRBD1. The trim removed 4 bases at V and 4 bases at J, leaving 7 bases unmatched. This CDR3 is 15 amino acids long. In germline, CDR1 is MNHEY, CDR2 SVGAGI. CDR3 loop: CASSSSGTGSTEAFF. In DNA form, the CDR3 reads TGTGCCAGCAGTTCCTCCGGGACAGGGAGCACTGAAGCTTTCTTT.

This chain joins TRBV11-2 and TRBJ2-1; 8 bases are a match to TRBD1. Germline V gene lookup returns CDR1 SGHAT and CDR2 FQNNGV. This CDR3 contains 11 residues. Trimming took 6 bases from V and 9 from J; bases not matched to a gene: 1. The CDR3 DNA reads TGTGCCAGCAGACAGGGGGGTGAGCAGTTCTTC. Its protein product is CASRQGGEQFF. Supplemented by reference TRBV11-2 and TRBJ2-1, the full variable domain reads EAGVAQSPRYKIIEKRQSVAFWCNPISGHATLYWYQQILGQGPKLLIQFQNNGVVDDSQLPKDRFSAERLKGVDSTLKIQPAKLEDSAVYLCASRQGGEQFFGPGTRLTVL.

The chain couples TRBV3-1 (or the pseudogene TRBV3-2) to TRBJ1-6, with D perhaps TRBD1 (6 bases). The CDR3 has 16 amino acids. The V end lost 1 base, the J end lost 10 bases, and 17 bases lay between the germline ends. Germline V gives CDR1 LGHDT, CDR2 YNNKEL (reference sequence). CDR3 in amino acids: CASSQGLRGSGSPLHF. DNA of the CDR3: TGTGCCAGCAGCCAAGGTCTCAGGGGCTCGGGATCACCCCTCCACTTT.

This sequence joins TRBV3-1 (or the pseudogene TRBV3-2) and TRBJ1-3; the match to TRBD1 covers 7 bases. Trimming cost V 7 bases and J 3 bases; bases outside gene matches: 3. The CDR3 is 13 residues long. CDR1 LGHDT and CDR2 YNNKEL come from the germline V gene (reference sequence). This CDR3 is CASTQGLGNTIYF. For the CDR3, the DNA is TGTGCCAGCACACAGGGGCTTGGAAACACCATATATTTT.